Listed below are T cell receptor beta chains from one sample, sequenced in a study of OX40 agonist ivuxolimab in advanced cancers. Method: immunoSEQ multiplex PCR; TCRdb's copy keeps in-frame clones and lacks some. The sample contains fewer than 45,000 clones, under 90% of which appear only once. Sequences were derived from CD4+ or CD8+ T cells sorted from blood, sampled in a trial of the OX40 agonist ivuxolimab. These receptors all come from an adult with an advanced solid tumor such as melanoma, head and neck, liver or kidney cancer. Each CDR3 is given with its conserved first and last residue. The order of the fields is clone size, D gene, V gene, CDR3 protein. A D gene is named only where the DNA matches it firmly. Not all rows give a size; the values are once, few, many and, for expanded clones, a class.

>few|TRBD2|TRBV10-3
CAISISSGRFIYEQYF
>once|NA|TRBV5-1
CASSLIPGTSSYNEQFF
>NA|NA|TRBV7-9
CASSLVQYYNEQFF
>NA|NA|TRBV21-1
CASTGQVEEKLFF
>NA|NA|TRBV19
CASTLQGGNTEAFF
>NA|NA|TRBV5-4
CASSRERSYNEQFF
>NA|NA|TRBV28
CASSLEVRDGYTF
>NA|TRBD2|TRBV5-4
CASCYSSGSVSYNEQFF
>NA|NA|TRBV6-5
CASSLGTYSNQPQHF
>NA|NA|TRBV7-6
CASSFPSGRGVSNTGELFF
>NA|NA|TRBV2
CASSGEDDTQYF
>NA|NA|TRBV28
CASSLTINEKLFF
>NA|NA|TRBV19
CASSSLATQEQFF
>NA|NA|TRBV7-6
CASSLEFSDTQYF
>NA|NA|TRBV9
CASSVGQGSTDTQYF
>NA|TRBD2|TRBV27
CASSLLAGGPDTQYF
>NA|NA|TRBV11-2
CASSLVGSSNYGYTF
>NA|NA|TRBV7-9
CASSLAYSYEQYF
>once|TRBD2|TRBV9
CASSAGVAGSYEQYF
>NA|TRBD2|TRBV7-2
CASSLRAGGFVDTQYF
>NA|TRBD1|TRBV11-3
CASSLGRRDRGWETQYF
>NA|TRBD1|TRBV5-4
CASSFIGTGDTEAFF
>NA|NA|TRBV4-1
CASSPRQFSTDTQYF
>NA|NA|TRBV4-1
CASSPWGQTEAFF
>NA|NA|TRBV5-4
CASSLGGTATYEQYF
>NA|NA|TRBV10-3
CAISRGGYNSPLHF
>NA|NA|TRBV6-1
CASSKVTGRETQYF
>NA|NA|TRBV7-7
CASSIFRGHNEQFF
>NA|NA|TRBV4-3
CASSQDIGEDTPKITQYF
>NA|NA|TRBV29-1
CSVLRAGNTIYF
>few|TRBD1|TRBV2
CASRPGGNEQYF
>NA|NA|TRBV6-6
CASTDHRDTEAFF
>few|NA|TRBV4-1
CASSLPGADTQYF
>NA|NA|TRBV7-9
CASSLGTFYGYTF
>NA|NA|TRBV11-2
CASSLVQGWTEAFF
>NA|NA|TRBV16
CASSQGGTNYGYTF
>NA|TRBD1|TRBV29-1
CSVQPGGGKFF
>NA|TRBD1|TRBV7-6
CASSLATGGHDTQYF
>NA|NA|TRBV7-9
CASSLGEGPYGYTF
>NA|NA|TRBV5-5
CASSYNRQFSEAFF
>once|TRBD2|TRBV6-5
CASSSGVSYEQYF
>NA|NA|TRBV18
CASSTTGMGTGELFF